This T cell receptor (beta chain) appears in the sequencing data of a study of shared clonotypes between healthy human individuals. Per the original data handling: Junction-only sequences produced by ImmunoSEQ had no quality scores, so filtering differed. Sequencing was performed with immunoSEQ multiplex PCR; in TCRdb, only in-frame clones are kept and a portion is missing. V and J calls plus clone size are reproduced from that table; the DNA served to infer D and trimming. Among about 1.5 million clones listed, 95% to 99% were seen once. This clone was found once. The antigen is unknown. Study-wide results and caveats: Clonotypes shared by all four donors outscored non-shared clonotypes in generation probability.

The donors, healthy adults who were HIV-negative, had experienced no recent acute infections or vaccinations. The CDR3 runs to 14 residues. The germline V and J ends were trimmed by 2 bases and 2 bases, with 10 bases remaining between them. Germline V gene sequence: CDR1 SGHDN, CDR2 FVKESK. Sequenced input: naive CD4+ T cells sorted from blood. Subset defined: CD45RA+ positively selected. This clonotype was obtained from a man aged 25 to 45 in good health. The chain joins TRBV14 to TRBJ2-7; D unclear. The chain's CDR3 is CASSQRAVTYEQYF. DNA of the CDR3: TGTGCCAGCAGCCAAAGGGCCGTAACCTACGAGCAGTACTTC.